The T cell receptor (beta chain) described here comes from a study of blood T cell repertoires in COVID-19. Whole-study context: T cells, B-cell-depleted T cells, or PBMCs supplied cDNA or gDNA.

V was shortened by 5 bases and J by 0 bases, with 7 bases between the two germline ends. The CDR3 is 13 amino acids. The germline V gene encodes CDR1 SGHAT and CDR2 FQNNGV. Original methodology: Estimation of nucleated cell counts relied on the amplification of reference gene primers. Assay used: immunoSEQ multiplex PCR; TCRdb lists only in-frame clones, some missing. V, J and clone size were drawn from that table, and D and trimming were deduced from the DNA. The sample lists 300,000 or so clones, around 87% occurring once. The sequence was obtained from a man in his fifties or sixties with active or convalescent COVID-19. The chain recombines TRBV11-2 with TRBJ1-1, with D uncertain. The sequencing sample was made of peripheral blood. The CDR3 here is CASSPQVNTEAFF. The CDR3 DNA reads TGTGCCAGCAGCCCGCAGGTGAACACTGAAGCTTTCTTT.